Listed below are T cell receptor beta chains from one sample, sequenced in a study of cytomegalovirus exposure and HLA in healthy donors. Here immunoSEQ multiplex PCR was the method, and the copy in TCRdb shows in-frame clones only, minus some. The profile shows 180,000 or so clones, approximately 85% of them singletons. Sequencing was performed on PBMCs. The receptor source for this set is a man aged 18 to 35 in good health and CMV-seropositive. Each CDR3 is given without its conserved first and last residue.

length	J	V	CDR3
11	TRBJ1-4	TRBV5-1	ASSLEGREKLF
13	TRBJ2-3	TRBV6-6	ASRPSGGGGDTQY
12	TRBJ1-3	TRBV7-2	ASSFRTGGNTIY
14	TRBJ2-5	TRBV5-1	ASSPRRTTRQETQY
13	.	TRBV7-9	ASSHAGTGIHEQY
10	TRBJ2-7	TRBV6-1	ASKGAPGEQY
11	TRBJ2-5	TRBV6-1	ASRPGGAQTQY
12	TRBJ2-7	TRBV18	ASSPRTGQYEQY
15	TRBJ1-5	TRBV23-1	ASSQSQREGSNQPQH
13	TRBJ1-1	TRBV19	ASSTGTGENTEAF
11	TRBJ1-1	TRBV10-3	AITGTANTEAF
9	TRBJ1-1	TRBV6-1	ASSEQASAF
12	TRBJ1-1	TRBV27	ASRFLVMNTEAF
15	TRBJ1-1	TRBV4-1	ASSQSELGFDNTEAF
13	TRBJ1-3	TRBV7-2	ASSLGGFSGNTIY
13	TRBJ2-3	TRBV19	ASSPGRGGVDTQY
12	TRBJ2-3	TRBV2	ASSGASGGDTQY
13	TRBJ1-2	TRBV5-1	AISYDRGELYGYT
8	TRBJ2-7	TRBV29-1	SVGADYQY
12	TRBJ2-1	TRBV5-1	ASSYEVAYNEQF
12	TRBJ2-7	TRBV19	ASSIGTGAYEQY
12	TRBJ1-1	TRBV30	AWSVPRGTTEAF
12	TRBJ2-5	TRBV7-6	ASSLGTSSGEQY
14	TRBJ2-7	TRBV7-8	ASSPDRSSTTYEQY
13	TRBJ2-3	TRBV5-1	ASSPTGLATDTQY
16	TRBJ1-4	TRBV7-6	ASSFYRSGAGEGEKLF
15	TRBJ1-1	TRBV7-9	ASSPTGTGGAGAEAF
12	TRBJ1-4	TRBV5-1	ASSFLGGGEKLF
14	TRBJ1-2	TRBV21-1	ASSKVGQGVLYGYT
14	TRBJ2-1	TRBV9	ASSPGTGISYNEQF
9	TRBJ2-3	TRBV27	ASSFSDTQY
11	TRBJ1-1	TRBV6-1	ASTGGPVTEAF
12	TRBJ1-1	TRBV6-5	ASSLQGLSTEAF
11	TRBJ1-3	TRBV5-1	ASSRQGSNTIY
12	TRBJ2-7	TRBV5-1	ASSIDRQYHEQY
14	TRBJ1-6	TRBV6-6	ASSPRGGAQVSPLH
15	TRBJ2-5	TRBV5-6	ASSPPGLAGLIETQY
12	TRBJ1-5	TRBV4-1	ASSQQGGGQPQH
12	TRBJ2-7	TRBV6-6	ASSYEGYSYEQY
13	TRBJ1-3	TRBV19	ASSSRQASGNTIY
12	TRBJ1-4	TRBV19	ASSNRGAEEKLF
12	TRBJ1-2	TRBV6-1	ASGGTVANYGYT
11	TRBJ1-1	TRBV7-3	ASSSSGGTEAF
14	TRBJ2-1	TRBV25-1	ASSELLAGGHNEQF
13	TRBJ1-1	TRBV6-5	ASRGTGQRNTEAF
10	.	TRBV5-1	ASSGGVNEQY
14	TRBJ1-4	TRBV5-5	ASSLARVKLDEKLF
13	TRBJ2-5	TRBV7-3	ASSLSGTSRETQY
13	TRBJ2-7	TRBV7-8	ASSLERAGAYEQY
14	TRBJ1-1	TRBV7-9	SSSLTLGDRGTEAF
13	TRBJ1-6	TRBV6-5	ASSYSQGRISPLH